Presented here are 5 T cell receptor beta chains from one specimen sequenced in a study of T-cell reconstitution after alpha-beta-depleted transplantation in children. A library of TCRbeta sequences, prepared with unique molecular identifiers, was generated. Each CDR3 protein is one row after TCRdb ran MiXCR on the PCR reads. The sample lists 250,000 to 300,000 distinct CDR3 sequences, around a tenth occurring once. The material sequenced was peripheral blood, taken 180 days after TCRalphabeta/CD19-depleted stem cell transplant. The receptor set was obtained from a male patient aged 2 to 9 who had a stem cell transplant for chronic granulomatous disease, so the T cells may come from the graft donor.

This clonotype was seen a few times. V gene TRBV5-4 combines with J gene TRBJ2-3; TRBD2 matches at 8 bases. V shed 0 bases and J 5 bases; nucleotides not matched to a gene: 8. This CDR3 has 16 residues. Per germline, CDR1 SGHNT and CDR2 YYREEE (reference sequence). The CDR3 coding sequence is TGTGCCAGCAGCTTGGATATGCGGGGGGCGAAAGATACGCAGTATTTT. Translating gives CASSLDMRGAKDTQYF.

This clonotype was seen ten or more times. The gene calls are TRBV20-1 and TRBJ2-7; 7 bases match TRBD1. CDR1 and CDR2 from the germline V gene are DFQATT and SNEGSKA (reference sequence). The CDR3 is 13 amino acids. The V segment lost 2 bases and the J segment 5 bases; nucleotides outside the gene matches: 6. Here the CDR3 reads CSARRQGRDEQYF. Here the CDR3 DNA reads TGCAGTGCTAGACGACAGGGTCGCGACGAGCAGTACTTC.

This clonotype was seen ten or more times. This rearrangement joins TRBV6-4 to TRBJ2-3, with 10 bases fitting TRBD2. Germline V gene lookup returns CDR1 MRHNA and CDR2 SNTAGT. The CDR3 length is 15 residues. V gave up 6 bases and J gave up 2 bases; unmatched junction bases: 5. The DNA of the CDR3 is TGTGCCAGCAGCCAACTAGCGGGAAACACAGATACGCAGTATTTT. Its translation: CASSQLAGNTDTQYF.

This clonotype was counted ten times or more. In nucleotides, the CDR3 is TGCAGTGCTAGAGATCCAGGGCAGTCTAGGATCCCAGATACGCAGTATTTT. Translated, it gives CSARDPGQSRIPDTQYF. V gene TRBV20-1 combines with J gene TRBJ2-3; D possibly corresponds to TRBD1 (5 bases). The CDR3 length is 17 residues. Germline assignment: CDR1 DFQATT and CDR2 SNEGSKA (reference sequence). V lost 0 bases and J lost 4, with 20 bases in between.

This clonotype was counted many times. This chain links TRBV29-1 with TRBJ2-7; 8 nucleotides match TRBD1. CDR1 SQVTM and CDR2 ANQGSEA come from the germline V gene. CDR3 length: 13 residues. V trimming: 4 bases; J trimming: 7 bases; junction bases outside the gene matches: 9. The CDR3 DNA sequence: TGCAGCGTTGTTTTCAGGGGGCTTGGAGAGCAGTACTTC. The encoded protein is CSVVFRGLGEQYF.